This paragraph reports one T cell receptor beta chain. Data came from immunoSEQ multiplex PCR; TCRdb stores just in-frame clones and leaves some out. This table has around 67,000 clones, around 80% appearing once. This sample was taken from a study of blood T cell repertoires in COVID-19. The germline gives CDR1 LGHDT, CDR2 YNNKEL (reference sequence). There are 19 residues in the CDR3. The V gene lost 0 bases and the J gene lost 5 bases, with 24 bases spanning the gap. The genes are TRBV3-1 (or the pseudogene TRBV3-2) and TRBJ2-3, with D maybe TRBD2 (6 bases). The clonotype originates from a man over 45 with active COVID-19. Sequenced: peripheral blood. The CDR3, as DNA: TGTGCCAGCAGCCAAGATCAAGGCGGGACGGGAGAGATTAGAGATACGCAGTATTTT. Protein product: CASSQDQGGTGEIRDTQYF.